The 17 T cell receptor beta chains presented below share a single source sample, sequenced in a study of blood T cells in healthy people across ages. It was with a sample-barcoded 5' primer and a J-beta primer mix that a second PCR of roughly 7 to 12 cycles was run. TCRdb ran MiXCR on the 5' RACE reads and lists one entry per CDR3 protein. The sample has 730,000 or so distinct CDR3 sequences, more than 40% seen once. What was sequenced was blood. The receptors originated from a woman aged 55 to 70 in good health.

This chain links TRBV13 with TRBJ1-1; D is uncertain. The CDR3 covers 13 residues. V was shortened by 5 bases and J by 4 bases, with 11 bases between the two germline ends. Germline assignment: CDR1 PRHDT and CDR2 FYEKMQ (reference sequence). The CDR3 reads CASSPTQATEAFF. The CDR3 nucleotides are TGTGCCAGCAGCCCCACCCAGGCCACTGAAGCTTTCTTT.

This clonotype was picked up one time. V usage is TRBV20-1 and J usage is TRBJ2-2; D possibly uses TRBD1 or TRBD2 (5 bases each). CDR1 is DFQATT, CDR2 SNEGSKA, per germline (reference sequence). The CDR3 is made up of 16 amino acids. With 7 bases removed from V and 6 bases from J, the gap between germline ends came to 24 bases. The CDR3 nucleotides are TGCAGTGGTAAACCCGGGACCCAGTGGTCACCCGGGGAGCTGTTTTTT. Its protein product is CSGKPGTQWSPGELFF.

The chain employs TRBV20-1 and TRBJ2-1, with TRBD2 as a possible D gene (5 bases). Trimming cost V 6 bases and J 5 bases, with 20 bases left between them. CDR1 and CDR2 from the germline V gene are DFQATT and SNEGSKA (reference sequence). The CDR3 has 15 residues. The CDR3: CSASPGVRRDNEQFF. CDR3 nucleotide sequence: TGCAGTGCCTCGCCTGGGGTCCGGCGGGACAATGAGCAGTTCTTC.

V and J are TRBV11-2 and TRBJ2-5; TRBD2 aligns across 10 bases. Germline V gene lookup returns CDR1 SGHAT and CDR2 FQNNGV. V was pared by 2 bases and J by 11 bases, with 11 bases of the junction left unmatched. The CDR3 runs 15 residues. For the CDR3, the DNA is TGTGCCAGCAGCTTAATGGCTAGCGGGGGAAATGAGCAGTACTTC. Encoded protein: CASSLMASGGNEQYF.

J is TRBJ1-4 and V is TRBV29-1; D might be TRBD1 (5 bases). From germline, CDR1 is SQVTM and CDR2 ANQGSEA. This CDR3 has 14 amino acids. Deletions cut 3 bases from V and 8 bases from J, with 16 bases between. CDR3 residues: CSVEGGPEEEKLFF. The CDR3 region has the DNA TGCAGCGTTGAGGGGGGACCGGAGGAAGAAAAACTGTTTTTT. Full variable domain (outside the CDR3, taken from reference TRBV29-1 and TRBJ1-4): SAVISQKPSRDICQRGTSLTIQCQVDSQVTMMFWYRQQPGQSLTLIATANQGSEATYESGFVIDKFPISRPNLTFSTLTVSNMSPEDSSIYLCSVEGGPEEEKLFFGSGTQLSVL.

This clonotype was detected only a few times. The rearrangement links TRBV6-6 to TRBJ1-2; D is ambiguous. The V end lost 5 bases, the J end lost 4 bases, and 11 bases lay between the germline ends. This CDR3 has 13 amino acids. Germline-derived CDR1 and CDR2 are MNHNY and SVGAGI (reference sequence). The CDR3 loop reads CASSNAAGYGYTF. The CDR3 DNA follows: TGTGCCAGCAGTAACGCTGCTGGCTATGGCTACACCTTC.

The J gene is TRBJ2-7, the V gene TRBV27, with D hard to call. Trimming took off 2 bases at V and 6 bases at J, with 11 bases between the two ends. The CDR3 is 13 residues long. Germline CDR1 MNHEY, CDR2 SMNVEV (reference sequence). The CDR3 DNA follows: TGTGCCAGCAGTTTACGTTGGGAACTCGAGCAGTACTTC. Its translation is CASSLRWELEQYF.

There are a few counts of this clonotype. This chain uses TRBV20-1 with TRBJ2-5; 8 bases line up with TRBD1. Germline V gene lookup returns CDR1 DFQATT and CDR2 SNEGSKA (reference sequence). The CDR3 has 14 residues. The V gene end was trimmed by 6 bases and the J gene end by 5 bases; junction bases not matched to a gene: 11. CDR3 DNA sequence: TGCAGTGCCCCCGGAAGGACAGGGAGGGAGACCCAGTACTTC. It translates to CSAPGRTGRETQYF.

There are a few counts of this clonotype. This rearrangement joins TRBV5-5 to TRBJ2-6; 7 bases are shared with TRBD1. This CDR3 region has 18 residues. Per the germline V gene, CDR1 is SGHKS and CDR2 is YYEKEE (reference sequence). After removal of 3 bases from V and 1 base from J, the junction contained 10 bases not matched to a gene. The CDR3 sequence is CASSSRDSILSGANVLTF. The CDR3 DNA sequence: TGTGCCAGCAGCTCCCGGGACAGTATATTGTCTGGGGCCAACGTCCTGACTTTC.

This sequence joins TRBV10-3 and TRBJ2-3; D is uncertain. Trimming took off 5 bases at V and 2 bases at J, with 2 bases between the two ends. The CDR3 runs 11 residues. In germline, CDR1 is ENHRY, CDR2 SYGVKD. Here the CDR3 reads CAISSTDTQYF. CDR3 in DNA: TGTGCCATCAGTTCCACAGATACGCAGTATTTT.

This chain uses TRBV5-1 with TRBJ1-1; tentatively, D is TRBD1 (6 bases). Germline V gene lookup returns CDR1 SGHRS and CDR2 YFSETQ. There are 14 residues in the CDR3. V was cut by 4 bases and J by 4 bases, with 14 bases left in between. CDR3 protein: CASSVQGLVTEAFF. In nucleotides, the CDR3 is TGCGCCAGCAGCGTACAGGGATTGGTCACTGAAGCTTTCTTT.

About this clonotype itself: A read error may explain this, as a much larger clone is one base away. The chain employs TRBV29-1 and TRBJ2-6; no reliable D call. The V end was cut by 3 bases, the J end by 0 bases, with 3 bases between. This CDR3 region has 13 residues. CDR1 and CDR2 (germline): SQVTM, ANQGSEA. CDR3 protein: CSVDPSGANVLTF. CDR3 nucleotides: TGCAGCGTTGATCCCTCTGGGGCCAACGTCCTGACTTTC.

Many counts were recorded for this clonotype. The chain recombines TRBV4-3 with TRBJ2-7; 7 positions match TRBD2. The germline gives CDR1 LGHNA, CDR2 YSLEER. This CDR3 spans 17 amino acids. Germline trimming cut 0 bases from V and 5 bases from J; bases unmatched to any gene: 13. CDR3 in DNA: TGCGCCAGCAGCCAAGATCTGCAGGCGGGAGAGGTCCACGAGCAGTACTTC. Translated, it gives CASSQDLQAGEVHEQYF.

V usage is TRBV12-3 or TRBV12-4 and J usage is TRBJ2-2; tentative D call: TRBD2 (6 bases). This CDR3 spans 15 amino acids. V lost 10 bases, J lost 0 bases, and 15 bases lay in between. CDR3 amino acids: CAISGEAANTGELFF. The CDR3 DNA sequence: TGTGCCATTTCGGGGGAGGCGGCGAACACCGGGGAGCTGTTTTTT.

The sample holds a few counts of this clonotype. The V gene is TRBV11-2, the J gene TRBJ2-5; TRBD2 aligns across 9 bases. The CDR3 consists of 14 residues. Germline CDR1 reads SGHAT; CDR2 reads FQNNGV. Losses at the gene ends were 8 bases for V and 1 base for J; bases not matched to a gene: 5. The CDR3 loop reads CASGLAGFQETQYF. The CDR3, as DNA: TGTGCCAGCGGGCTAGCGGGGTTCCAAGAGACCCAGTACTTC.

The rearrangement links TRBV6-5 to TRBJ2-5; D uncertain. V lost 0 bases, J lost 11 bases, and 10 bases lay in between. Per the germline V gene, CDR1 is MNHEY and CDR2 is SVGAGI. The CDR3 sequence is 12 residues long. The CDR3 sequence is CASSYSANEQYF. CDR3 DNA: TGTGCCAGCAGTTACTCGGCCAATGAGCAGTACTTC.

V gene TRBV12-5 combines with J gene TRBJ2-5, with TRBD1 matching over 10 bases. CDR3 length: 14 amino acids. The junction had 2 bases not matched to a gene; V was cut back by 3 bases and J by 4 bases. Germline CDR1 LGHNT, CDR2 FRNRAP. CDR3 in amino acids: CASGLGQGVETQYF. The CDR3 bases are TGTGCTAGTGGTTTAGGACAGGGGGTAGAGACCCAGTACTTC.